The entry below gives a single T cell receptor (beta chain) sequence along with its context. The antigen is not known. Trimming pared 3 bases from V and 0 bases from J, leaving 11 bases between. Germline V gene data show CDR1 as SEHNR and CDR2 as FQNEAQ (reference sequence). CDR3 length: 15 amino acids. The data belong to a study of naive and memory T cell subsets. The beta constant-region primer was an equimolar mix of two oligonucleotides covering TRBC1 and TRBC2. Ligated cDNA was amplified by four rounds of PCR with nested alpha and beta constant-region primers and SP2. TCRdb called the UMI-ligation and nested PCR reads again in MiXCR, with one record for every CDR3 protein. The table has just over 80,000 distinct CDR3 sequences, about 8.2% seen once; the top ten hold about 1.3%. General study results and limits: Over 90% of naive TCR sequences appeared only once after error correction, unlike memory subsets. Especially in CD8 cells, naive repertoires contained a few larger clonotypes, possibly CD45RA-re-expressing memory cells.

This clonotype was sampled from a human donor in good health. The chain has TRBV7-9 and TRBJ1-1; D uncertain. Sequencing was performed on naive CD8+ T cells from blood. CDR3 loop: CASSFPGLMNTEAFF. In nucleotides, the CDR3 is TGTGCCAGCAGCTTCCCAGGTCTCATGAACACTGAAGCTTTCTTT.